The 15 T cell receptor beta chains below were found in one sample sequenced in a study of T cell responses to AZD1222 COVID-19 vaccine. Profiling relied on immunoSEQ multiplex PCR, and the TCRdb table lists in-frame clones only, not all of them. Counted here are 200,000 to 300,000 clones, 85% to 95% occurring once; the ten biggest clones make up around 0.5%. Sequenced material: peripheral blood, taken on day 0 of AZD1222 vaccination. These receptors were taken from an adult in good health.

V and J are TRBV18 and TRBJ2-3; no firm D call. The CDR3 length is 17 residues. Germline assignment: CDR1 KGHSH and CDR2 LQKENI. V lost 2 bases to trimming and J lost 1 base, with 16 bases between them. CDR3: CASSPSAVPTGTDTQYF. In DNA, the CDR3 is TGTGCCAGCTCACCATCGGCCGTCCCTACTGGCACAGATACGCAGTATTTT.

The chain recombines TRBV9 with TRBJ2-5, with 12 bases that match TRBD2. The CDR3 is made up of 16 amino acids. V was clipped by 0 bases and J by 4 bases; unmatched bases: 4. Germline V gene sequence: CDR1 SGDLS, CDR2 YYNGEE. CDR3 region: CASSVATGLAGETQYF. The CDR3 DNA sequence: TGTGCCAGCAGCGTAGCTACGGGACTAGCGGGAGAGACCCAGTACTTC. The complete variable domain, with remaining parts taken from reference TRBV9 and TRBJ2-5, reads DSGVTQTPKHLITATGQRVTLRCSPRSGDLSVYWYQQSLDQGLQFLIQYYNGEERAKGNILERFSAQQFPDLHSELNLSSLELGDSALYFCASSVATGLAGETQYFGPGTRLLVL.

In this sample, this clone turned up a few times. The chain carries TRBV10-3 and TRBJ2-7, with D uncertain. This CDR3 is built from 11 residues. Trimming shortened V by 5 bases and J by 1 base, and 3 bases separated the two germline ends. Germline V gene lookup returns CDR1 ENHRY and CDR2 SYGVKD. The CDR3 here is CAISNSYEQYF. The CDR3 bases are TGTGCCATCAGTAATTCCTACGAGCAGTACTTC.

The V gene is TRBV30, the J gene TRBJ1-3; D gene unclear. Germline assignment: CDR1 GTSNPN and CDR2 SVGIG (reference sequence). With 0 bases removed from V and 3 bases from J, the gap between germline ends came to 6 bases. This CDR3 region has 13 residues. Here the CDR3 reads CAWSVGYGNTIYF. The CDR3 DNA follows: TGTGCCTGGAGTGTAGGGTATGGAAACACCATATATTTT.

The chain joins TRBV2 to TRBJ2-3; the D is unclear. Per the germline V gene, CDR1 is SNHLY and CDR2 is FYNNEI. The CDR3 has 12 residues. V was trimmed by 7 bases and J by 2 bases, leaving 7 bases between them. The CDR3 here is CASTYTTDTQYF. The CDR3 nucleotides read TGTGCCAGCACATATACCACAGATACGCAGTATTTT.

The V call is TRBV5-1, the J call TRBJ2-4, with 14 nucleotides matching TRBD2. The CDR3 is 19 amino acids. Germline V lookup: CDR1 SGHRS, CDR2 YFSETQ. V shed 4 bases, J shed 0 bases, and the junction held 9 bases outside the gene matches. As DNA, the CDR3 is TGCGCCAGCAGCGCCGGGACTAGCGGGGGCCCTCTAGCCAAAAACATTCAGTACTTC. Translating gives CASSAGTSGGPLAKNIQYF. Combining the CDR3 with reference TRBV5-1 and TRBJ2-4 gives the whole variable domain KAGVTQTPRYLIKTRGQQVTLSCSPISGHRSVSWYQQTPGQGLQFLFEYFSETQRNKGNFPGRFSGRQFSNSRSEMNVSTLELGDSALYLCASSAGTSGGPLAKNIQYFGAGTRLSVL.

V usage is TRBV7-9 and J usage is TRBJ2-7; no firm D call. The CDR3 has 16 residues. Trimming removed 1 base at V and 0 bases at J, with 13 bases between. Germline V lookup: CDR1 SEHNR, CDR2 FQNEAQ (reference sequence). CDR3 protein: CASSLGVSYPSYEQYF. For the CDR3, the DNA is TGTGCCAGCAGCTTAGGTGTTAGTTACCCCTCCTACGAGCAGTACTTC.

V is TRBV3-1 (or the pseudogene TRBV3-2) and J is TRBJ1-2; D gene uncertain. Trimming removed 0 bases from V and 13 bases from J, with 9 bases in between. CDR3 length: 11 residues. Germline CDR1 reads LGHDT; CDR2 reads YNNKEL (reference sequence). The CDR3, as DNA: TGTGCCAGCAGCCAAGAAACAGCGGCCACCTTC. It yields the protein CASSQETAATF.

The chain carries TRBV5-4 and TRBJ2-1; D may be TRBD1 or TRBD2 (5 bases each). Trimming stripped 2 bases from V and 2 bases from J, with 14 bases between. CDR3 size: 16 residues. Per the germline V gene, CDR1 is SGHNT and CDR2 is YYREEE (reference sequence). CDR3 protein: CASSLSPGTTYNEQFF. As DNA, the CDR3 is TGTGCCAGCAGCTTAAGCCCCGGGACCACCTACAATGAGCAGTTCTTC.

The J gene is TRBJ2-6, the V gene TRBV4-3; possibly TRBD1 or TRBD2 for D (5 bases each). The V and J ends lost 0 bases and 4 bases respectively, with 10 bases between them. Germline CDR1 and CDR2: LGHNA and YSLEER. The CDR3 contains 16 residues. The CDR3 DNA is TGCGCCAGCAGCCAAGAGACATGGGGGGGGGCCAACGTCCTGACTTTC. It yields the protein CASSQETWGGANVLTF.

CDR3 coding DNA: TGCGCCAGCAACGATGGGACAGGGATCAATGAGCAGTTCTTC. Translating it yields CASNDGTGINEQFF. The chain is built from TRBV5-1 and TRBJ2-1, with TRBD1 identical over 9 bases. V gave up 6 bases and J gave up 6 bases; unmatched junction bases: 7. This CDR3 is 14 amino acids long. Germline V gene data show CDR1 as SGHRS and CDR2 as YFSETQ.

The genes are TRBV6-5 and TRBJ1-5; D is possibly TRBD1 (6 bases). The V gene lost 6 bases and the J gene lost 6 bases, with 15 bases spanning the gap. This CDR3 has 14 residues. CDR1 and CDR2 from the germline V gene are MNHEY and SVGAGI. The CDR3, as DNA: TGTGCCAGCAGACAGGACAGTGGTAGTCAGCCCCAGCATTTT. This gives the protein CASRQDSGSQPQHF.

The chain uses TRBV28 and TRBJ2-5; D remains ambiguous. CDR1 is MDHEN and CDR2 is SYDVKM in the germline V gene. The CDR3 covers 15 residues. The germline V and J ends were trimmed by 7 bases and 5 bases, with 20 bases remaining between them. CDR3 sequence: CASNDPGGSLETQYF. The DNA for the CDR3 is TGTGCCAGCAACGACCCCGGTGGTAGCCTGGAGACCCAGTACTTC.

The chain joins TRBV2 to TRBJ2-2; no reliable D call. The CDR3 spans 14 residues. Germline lookup yields CDR1 SNHLY and CDR2 FYNNEI. Trimming took off 3 bases at V and 1 base at J, with 6 bases between the two ends. DNA for the CDR3: TGTGCCAGCAGTGATCTCCAGAACACCGGGGAGCTGTTTTTT. Translated: CASSDLQNTGELFF.

This clone appeared once. The J gene is TRBJ2-1, the V gene TRBV10-3; 14 bases align to TRBD2. Germline CDR1 reads ENHRY; CDR2 reads SYGVKD. The V segment lost 4 bases and the J segment 7 bases; nucleotides outside the gene matches: 9. The CDR3 is 17 residues long. The CDR3: CAISASGLAGGGNEQFF. The CDR3 DNA is TGTGCCATCAGTGCGAGCGGACTAGCGGGAGGAGGTAATGAGCAGTTCTTC.